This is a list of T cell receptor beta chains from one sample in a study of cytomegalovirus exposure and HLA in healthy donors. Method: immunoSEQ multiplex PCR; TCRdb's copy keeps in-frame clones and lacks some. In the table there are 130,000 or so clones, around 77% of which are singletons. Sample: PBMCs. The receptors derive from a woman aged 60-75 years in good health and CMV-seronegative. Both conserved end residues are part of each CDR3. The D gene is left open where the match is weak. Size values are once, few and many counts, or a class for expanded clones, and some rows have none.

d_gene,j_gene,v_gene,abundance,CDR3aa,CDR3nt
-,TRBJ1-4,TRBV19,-,CASSRWMTGEKLFF,TGTGCCAGTAGTCGGTGGATGACGGGTGAAAAACTGTTTTTT
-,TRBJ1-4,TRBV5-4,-,CASSTGNNEKLFF,TGTGCCAGCAGCACGGGGAACAATGAAAAACTGTTTTTT
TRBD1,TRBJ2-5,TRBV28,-,CASSSGGPSGTQYF,TGTGCCAGCAGTTCAGGGGGCCCATCAGGGACCCAGTACTTC
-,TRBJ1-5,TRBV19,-,CASSEMSNQPQHF,TGTGCCAGTAGCGAGATGAGCAATCAGCCCCAGCATTTT
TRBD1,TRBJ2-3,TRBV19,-,CARKDRVSTDTQYF,TGTGCCAGAAAGGACAGGGTAAGCACAGATACGCAGTATTTT
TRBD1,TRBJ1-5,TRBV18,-,CASSPPGQGYRNQPQHF,TGTGCCAGCTCACCTCCGGGACAGGGCTATCGGAATCAGCCCCAGCATTTT
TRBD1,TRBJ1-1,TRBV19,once,CASRDRGHTEAFF,TGTGCCAGTAGGGACAGGGGGCACACTGAAGCTTTCTTT
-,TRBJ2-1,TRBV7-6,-,CASSLVHSGNEQFF,TGTGCCAGCAGCTTAGTCCATTCGGGGAATGAGCAGTTCTTC
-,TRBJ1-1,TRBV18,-,CASSPEGRQAFF,TGTGCCAGCTCACCGGAGGGTCGCCAGGCTTTCTTT
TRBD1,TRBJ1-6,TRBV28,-,CASRPPRDRLDSPLHF,TGTGCCAGCAGGCCCCCGAGGGACAGACTTGATTCACCCCTCCACTTT
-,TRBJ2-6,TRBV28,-,CASGGGVEFSGANVLTF,TGTGCCAGCGGAGGAGGGGTTGAGTTCTCGGGGGCCAACGTCCTGACTTTC
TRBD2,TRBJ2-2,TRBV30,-,CAWSGHQAGGVELFF,TGTGCCTGGAGTGGTCATCAGGCGGGAGGAGTGGAGCTGTTTTTT
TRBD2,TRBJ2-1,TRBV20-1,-,CSARPGLVQFF,TGCAGTGCTAGACCGGGACTAGTTCAGTTCTTC
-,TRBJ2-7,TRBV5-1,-,CASSFLAGVGSYEQYF,TGCGCCAGCAGCTTCCTCGCAGGGGTCGGTTCCTACGAGCAGTACTTC
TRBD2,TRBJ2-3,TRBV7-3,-,CASSLGRGGSTDTQYF,TGTGCCAGCAGCTTAGGGCGGGGGGGCAGCACAGATACGCAGTATTTT
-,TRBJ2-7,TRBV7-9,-,CSSSTGSYEQYF,TGTTCCAGCAGCACCGGGTCCTACGAGCAGTACTTC
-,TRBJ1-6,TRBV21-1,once,CASSKVSGDSPLHF,TGTGCCAGCAGCAAAGTTTCCGGGGATTCACCCCTCCACTTT
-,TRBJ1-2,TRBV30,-,CAWSPRGLTNYGYTF,TGTGCCTGGAGTCCGCGGGGCCTCACTAACTATGGCTACACCTTC
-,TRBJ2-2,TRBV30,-,CAWSRVPGELFF,TGTGCCTGGAGTCGGGTTCCCGGGGAGCTGTTTTTT
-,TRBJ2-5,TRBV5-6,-,CASSLDRYGLASETQYF,TGTGCCAGCAGCTTGGACAGGTACGGCTTAGCTTCGGAGACCCAGTACTTC
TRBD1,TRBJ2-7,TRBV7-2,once,CASSFTGTGVTYEQYF,TGTGCCAGCAGCTTTACCGGGACAGGGGTCACCTACGAGCAGTACTTC
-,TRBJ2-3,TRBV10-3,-,CANRAGGGFTDTQYF,TGTGCCAATCGTGCCGGGGGTGGCTTCACAGATACGCAGTATTTT
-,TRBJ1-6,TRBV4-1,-,CASSQADSPLHF,TGCGCCAGCAGCCAGGCTGATTCACCCCTCCACTTT
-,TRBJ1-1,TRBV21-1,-,CASSKGVGTAEAFF,TGTGCCAGCAGCAAAGGTGTGGGGACAGCAGAAGCTTTCTTT
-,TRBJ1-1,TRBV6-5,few,CASSYSGGTEAFF,TGTGCCAGCAGTTACTCCGGCGGGACTGAAGCTTTCTTT
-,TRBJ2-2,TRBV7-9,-,CASSLAYRGPTAGTGELFF,TGTGCCAGCAGCTTAGCATACCGGGGCCCCACAGCGGGCACCGGGGAGCTGTTTTTT
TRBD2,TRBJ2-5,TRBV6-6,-,CASRLTSVEETQYF,TGTGCCAGCAGACTGACTAGCGTCGAAGAGACCCAGTACTTC
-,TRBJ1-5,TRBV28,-,CASGLRGVSNQPQHF,TGTGCCAGCGGTTTGCGCGGAGTTAGCAATCAGCCCCAGCATTTT
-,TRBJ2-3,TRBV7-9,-,CASSFDSSTDTQYF,TGTGCCAGCAGCTTCGACTCCTCCACAGATACGCAGTATTTT